One sample yielded the 23 T cell receptor beta chains listed below, sequenced in a study of a mutant IDH1 vaccine in newly diagnosed glioma. These receptors' targets are unknown. Specified time point: week 11, during vaccination. Each dose delivered 300 ug of mutant IDH1 20-mer peptide subcutaneously with imiquimod. Profiled with immunoSEQ multiplex PCR; TCRdb holds only in-frame clones, not every one. The table includes around 25,000 clones, 65% to 85% detected once. The sample here was PBMCs, taken from a glioma patient whose treatment included an IDH1 peptide vaccine. The receptors originated from a young woman with glioma.

This clone was counted only a few times. This sample also contains other DNA sequences that code for the same CDR3. The CDR3 sequence is CASSPGLAGETQYF. The CDR3 bases are TGTGCCAGTAGCCCGGGACTAGCGGGAGAGACCCAGTACTTC. The chain uses TRBV19 and TRBJ2-5; 12 bases align to TRBD2. V trimming: 6 bases; J trimming: 4 bases; junction bases outside the gene matches: 3. The CDR3 runs 14 residues. Per germline, CDR1 LNHDA and CDR2 SQIVND (reference sequence).

The genes are TRBV2 and TRBJ2-3; D unclear. Per germline, CDR1 SNHLY and CDR2 FYNNEI. Between the trimmed V and J ends, which lost 3 bases and 4 bases, there was a span of 17 bases. This CDR3 is built from 16 residues. The CDR3 sequence is CASSDKGNSLADTQYF. CDR3 sequence (DNA): TGTGCCAGCAGTGATAAAGGAAATAGCTTGGCAGATACGCAGTATTTT.

This clone was found once. The junction does not match germline at one end; this may be a read error. This chain uses TRBV27 with TRBJ2-7; 7 nucleotides agree with TRBD1. The CDR3 sequence is 18 residues long. The germline V gene has CDR1 MNHEY and CDR2 SMNVEV (reference sequence). CDR3 in DNA: TGTGCCAGCAGACTAGACCCTGTTATGGGGACAGCGAGCTACCAGCAGTACTTC. Translation: CASRLDPVMGTASYQQYF.

This chain connects TRBV28 to TRBJ1-1, with 8 bases matching TRBD1. This CDR3 has 17 amino acids. The trim removed 4 bases at V and 8 bases at J, leaving 18 bases unmatched. CDR1 MDHEN and CDR2 SYDVKM come from the germline V gene. CDR3 residues: CASSYPGTGPDYSEAFF. The CDR3 coding sequence is TGTGCCAGCAGTTATCCCGGGACAGGTCCAGACTACTCCGAAGCTTTCTTT.

V usage is TRBV6-5 and J usage is TRBJ2-3, with TRBD2 identical over 8 bases. The CDR3 is made up of 15 amino acids. Germline trimming cut 0 bases from V and 3 bases from J; bases unmatched to any gene: 2. In germline, CDR1 is MNHEY, CDR2 SVGAGI. This CDR3 is CASSYSASGTDTQYF. CDR3 coding DNA: TGTGCCAGCAGTTACTCGGCTAGCGGGACAGATACGCAGTATTTT.

The chain has TRBV7-6 and TRBJ1-1; 7 bases map to TRBD1. The CDR3 runs to 15 residues. Germline V gene sequence: CDR1 SGHVS, CDR2 FNYEAQ. V shed 4 bases, J shed 2 bases, and the junction held 7 bases outside the gene matches. The CDR3 reads CASSYRDSENTEAFF. The CDR3 bases are TGTGCCAGCAGCTACCGGGACAGTGAAAACACTGAAGCTTTCTTT. Supplemented by reference TRBV7-6 and TRBJ1-1, the full variable domain reads GAGVSQSPRYKVTKRGQDVALRCDPISGHVSLYWYRQALGQGPEFLTYFNYEAQQDKSGLPNDRFSAERPEGSISTLTIQRTEQRDSAMYRCASSYRDSENTEAFFGQGTRLTVV.

The CDR3 protein is CASSIVPGQGRNEQFF. The CDR3 DNA follows: TGTGCCAGTAGTATAGTTCCGGGACAGGGGCGGAATGAGCAGTTCTTC. V usage is TRBV19 and J usage is TRBJ2-1, with 10 bases that match TRBD1. The CDR3 runs 16 residues. In germline, CDR1 is LNHDA, CDR2 SQIVND (reference sequence). V was clipped by 1 base and J by 7 bases; unmatched bases: 7.

V and J are TRBV7-8 and TRBJ1-6; no clear D. This CDR3 comprises 12 residues. Germline-derived CDR1 and CDR2 are SGHVS and FQNEAQ. Trimming took 5 bases from V and 12 from J, leaving 11 bases between them. Here the CDR3 reads CASSRSLEPLHF. CDR3 nucleotide sequence: TGTGCCAGCAGCAGATCCCTGGAACCCCTCCACTTT.

This sequence joins TRBV29-1 and TRBJ1-4, with unresolved D. The CDR3 consists of 16 residues. Germline CDR1 is SQVTM and CDR2 is ANQGSEA. Trimming pared 0 bases from V and 0 bases from J, leaving 11 bases between. CDR3 DNA sequence: TGCAGCGTTGAAGATCCAAGGTTTGCAACTAATGAAAAACTGTTTTTT. Protein product: CSVEDPRFATNEKLFF.

This clone has a handful of counts. The V call is TRBV4-3, the J call TRBJ1-3; D is uncertain. V lost 5 bases to trimming and J lost 3 bases, with 14 bases between them. Germline CDR1 is LGHNA and CDR2 is YSLEER. The CDR3 consists of 15 residues. CDR3 coding DNA: TGCGCCAGCAGCGAAGTAGGAGTCGGTGGAAACACCATATATTTT. Encoded protein: CASSEVGVGGNTIYF.

This chain links TRBV19 with TRBJ1-6; tentatively, D is TRBD1 (5 bases). The V and J ends lost 7 bases and 1 base respectively, with 14 bases between them. Germline V lookup: CDR1 LNHDA, CDR2 SQIVND (reference sequence). The CDR3 length is 16 residues. The CDR3 loop reads CASNIGAASYNSPLHF. The CDR3 nucleotides read TGTGCCAGTAATATTGGGGCCGCTTCCTATAATTCACCCCTCCACTTT.

The chain combines TRBV25-1 with TRBJ2-1; a possible D gene is TRBD1 (5 bases). This CDR3 is 14 amino acids long. Trimming removed 4 bases at V and 0 bases at J, with 7 bases between. Germline V gene data show CDR1 as MGHDK and CDR2 as SYGVNS. CDR3 bases: TGTGCCAGCAGTGGTACAGGCTCCTACAATGAGCAGTTCTTC. Amino acid sequence: CASSGTGSYNEQFF.

This chain joins TRBV7-6 and TRBJ2-7; TRBD1 matches 7 bases. V trimming: 2 bases; J trimming: 6 bases; junction bases outside the gene matches: 4. There are 13 residues in the CDR3. The germline gives CDR1 SGHVS, CDR2 FNYEAQ. In DNA form, the CDR3 reads TGTGCCAGCAGCTTAACAGGGGTTGGCGAGCAGTACTTC. Protein: CASSLTGVGEQYF.

The gene calls are TRBV5-1 and TRBJ2-3; the match to TRBD2 covers 11 bases. This CDR3 spans 16 amino acids. V shed 2 bases and J 4 bases; nucleotides not matched to a gene: 6. Per germline, CDR1 SGHRS and CDR2 YFSETQ. The CDR3 region is CASSLLLAGAADTQYF. CDR3 nucleotides: TGCGCCAGCAGCTTATTACTAGCGGGAGCGGCAGATACGCAGTATTTT.

The chain carries TRBV2 and TRBJ2-3; D gene uncertain. The germline V and J ends were trimmed by 1 base and 0 bases, with 8 bases remaining between them. CDR3 length equals 15 residues. In germline, CDR1 is SNHLY, CDR2 FYNNEI. As DNA, the CDR3 is TGTGCCAGCAGTGAAGAGCGACTCAGCACAGATACGCAGTATTTT. This gives the protein CASSEERLSTDTQYF.

The V gene is TRBV7-2, the J gene TRBJ1-1; the D is unclear. Germline CDR1 reads SGHTA; CDR2 reads FQGNSA. The CDR3 has 13 amino acids. Trimming cost V 5 bases and J 4 bases, with 11 bases left between them. The CDR3 region has the DNA TGTGCCAGCAGCCCAGGATGGAGCACTGAAGCTTTCTTT. It translates to CASSPGWSTEAFF.

This clone was recorded once. The J gene is TRBJ2-3, the V gene TRBV30; D may be TRBD1 (5 bases). V was pared by 5 bases and J by 5 bases, with 20 bases between. The CDR3 contains 15 residues. The germline gives CDR1 GTSNPN, CDR2 SVGIG (reference sequence). The CDR3 is CAWGFLFRAKDTQYF. CDR3 bases: TGTGCCTGGGGGTTTTTGTTCAGGGCCAAAGATACGCAGTATTTT.

J is TRBJ1-1 and V is TRBV2, with 8 bases that match TRBD1. The CDR3 contains 14 residues. The ends lost 3 bases at V and 4 bases at J; junction bases unmatched: 4. Germline V gene sequence: CDR1 SNHLY, CDR2 FYNNEI. The CDR3 sequence is CASSEDRVATEAFF. CDR3 nucleotides: TGTGCCAGCAGTGAGGACAGGGTGGCCACTGAAGCTTTCTTT. Full variable domain (outside the CDR3, taken from reference TRBV2 and TRBJ1-1): EPEVTQTPSHQVTQMGQEVILRCVPISNHLYFYWYRQILGQKVEFLVSFYNNEISEKSEIFDDQFSVERPDGSNFTLKIRSTKLEDSAMYFCASSEDRVATEAFFGQGTRLTVV.

This chain uses TRBV2 with TRBJ1-4, with unresolved D. V lost 8 bases and J lost 4, with 8 bases in between. The CDR3 is 12 amino acids. Germline lookup yields CDR1 SNHLY and CDR2 FYNNEI. The CDR3, as DNA: TGTGCCAGCCGGCCATTTAATGAAAAACTGTTTTTT. Encoded protein: CASRPFNEKLFF.

In this sample, this clone turned up a few times. Compared with germline, one end of the junction differs, possibly owing to a read error. This chain joins TRBV7-7 and TRBJ2-1; maybe TRBD2 (6 bases). This CDR3 contains 15 residues. The germline V gene has CDR1 SSHAT and CDR2 FNYEAQ (reference sequence). The CDR3 bases are TGTGCTAGCAGCTTAGATCTAGCGATGTACAATGAGCAGTTCTTC. It yields the protein CASSLDLAMYNEQFF.

The genes are TRBV4-3 and TRBJ1-2; D is undetermined. The germline gives CDR1 LGHNA, CDR2 YSLEER. V dropped 8 bases and J dropped 4 bases, with 20 bases sitting between them. This CDR3 spans 15 amino acids. The CDR3 spells CASANGRQNTYGYTF. The CDR3 DNA sequence: TGCGCCAGCGCTAATGGACGGCAGAATACCTATGGCTACACCTTC.

This clone came up once. V gene TRBV27 combines with J gene TRBJ2-7; D could derive from TRBD1 or TRBD2 (5 bases each). Trimming took 2 bases from V and 0 from J, leaving 11 bases between them. CDR3 length equals 15 residues. The germline V gene encodes CDR1 MNHEY and CDR2 SMNVEV (reference sequence). CDR3 amino acids: CASSLGVGASYEQYF. CDR3 coding DNA: TGTGCCAGCAGTTTAGGAGTCGGGGCCTCCTACGAGCAGTACTTC.

The genes are TRBV30 and TRBJ2-3; D is ambiguous. The CDR3 has 15 residues. CDR1 and CDR2 from the germline V gene are GTSNPN and SVGIG (reference sequence). V was pared by 5 bases and J by 4 bases, with 19 bases between. Written as DNA, the CDR3 is TGTGCCTGGGCCGGGCTCCTCGGTAGGGCAGATACGCAGTATTTT. It translates to CAWAGLLGRADTQYF.